The rows below give T cell receptor beta chains drawn from one sample of a study of blood T cell repertoires in COVID-19. Produced via immunoSEQ multiplex PCR; TCRdb's table is partial and in-frame only. The sample holds roughly 200,000 clones, around 85% seen once. Sequenced: PBMCs or T cells enriched from blood (not recorded which). These receptors all come from a man between 40 and 49 years old who had recovered from COVID-19. Both conserved end residues are part of each CDR3. The order of the fields is CDR3 DNA, CDR3 protein, J gene, D gene, V gene, clone size. D genes are given only for firm matches. Clone sizes are given selectively: once, few, many, or a class where the clone is expanded.

DNA: TGTGCCAGCTCACCGATTTTGGGCGGCGGGGAGCAGTTCTTC; CDR3: CASSPILGGGEQFF; J: TRBJ2-1; D: NA; V: TRBV18; size: once
DNA: TGTGCCAGCTCACCAGACAGGGGGCATGGACAGCCCCAGCATTTT; CDR3: CASSPDRGHGQPQHF; J: TRBJ1-5; D: TRBD1; V: TRBV18; size: NA
DNA: TGTGCCAGCAGCCGTATAACTTGGACTGAAGCTTTCTTT; CDR3: CASSRITWTEAFF; J: TRBJ1-1; D: NA; V: TRBV11-2; size: NA
DNA: TGTGCCAGCAGTCTCTACAATGAGCAGTTCTTC; CDR3: CASSLYNEQFF; J: TRBJ2-1; D: NA; V: TRBV28; size: NA
DNA: TGTGCCAGCAGTTTAGGGCTTCCCCCTGAAGCTTTCTTT; CDR3: CASSLGLPPEAFF; J: TRBJ1-1; D: NA; V: TRBV12-3/TRBV12-4; size: few
DNA: TGCGCCAGCAGCATCTCCGGGACAGGGGTCAACGAGCAGTACTTC; CDR3: CASSISGTGVNEQYF; J: TRBJ2-7; D: TRBD1; V: TRBV5-1; size: NA
DNA: TGTGCCAGCAGCTTGGGGTCCGCTATGGTCTTTACCTTC; CDR3: CASSLGSAMVFTF; J: TRBJ1-2; D: NA; V: TRBV5-5; size: once
DNA: TGTGCCAGCAGTCAAAAGGCCGGAGGCACCGGGGAGCTGTTTTTT; CDR3: CASSQKAGGTGELFF; J: TRBJ2-2; D: NA; V: TRBV11-3; size: NA
DNA: TGTGCCAGCGTAACACCGGGACTAGCGGGAGTGGCCAATGAGCAGTTCTTC; CDR3: CASVTPGLAGVANEQFF; J: TRBJ2-1; D: TRBD2; V: TRBV7-2; size: NA
DNA: TGTGCCACAAAGGGGAGCTGGGGGCGCGATCTCGCTGAAGCTTTCTTT; CDR3: CATKGSWGRDLAEAFF; J: TRBJ1-1; D: NA; V: TRBV2; size: NA
DNA: TGCGCCAGCAGCCAAGAAGACATAGCTCAGGGCGTGTTAATTGAAGCTTTCTTT; CDR3: CASSQEDIAQGVLIEAFF; J: TRBJ1-1; D: NA; V: TRBV4-3; size: NA